A single sample is the source of the 15 T cell receptor beta chains below, sequenced in a study of Ad26.COV2.S vaccination and SARS-CoV-2 variants. Data came from immunoSEQ multiplex PCR; TCRdb stores just in-frame clones and leaves some out. The data show about 680,000 clones, roughly 90% seen once. Treatment denoted: 15 to 20 received Ad26.COV2.S at low or high dose, single or two shots; about 5 received placebo; per-sample allocation not given. On day 63 after the first injection, vaccine and placebo recipients gave samples. The sample was peripheral blood, taken in a trial of Ad26.COV2.S vaccine versus placebo. These receptors came from a person between 18 and 65 years old who received the Ad26.COV2.S COVID-19 vaccine or a placebo.

The rearrangement joins TRBV24-1 to TRBJ2-1, with TRBD2 matching 9 bases. CDR3 length: 15 amino acids. Germline V gene lookup returns CDR1 KGHDR and CDR2 SFDVKD. V gave up 9 bases and J gave up 4 bases; unmatched junction bases: 9. The CDR3 DNA is TGTGCCACCTCCCCCGGACTAGCGAGATACAATGAGCAGTTCTTC. Translating gives CATSPGLARYNEQFF.

The CDR3 protein is CASSPLRGTYEQYF. The CDR3 DNA follows: TGCGCCAGCAGCCCTCTGAGGGGGACCTACGAGCAGTACTTC. V and J are TRBV4-1 and TRBJ2-7; the D gene is possibly TRBD1 (6 bases). V lost 4 bases and J 2 bases, leaving 12 bases between the germline ends. This CDR3 contains 14 residues. Germline V gene sequence: CDR1 MGHRA, CDR2 YSYEKL.

The J gene is TRBJ2-2, the V gene TRBV12-5; either TRBD1 or TRBD2 may supply D (6 bases each). The V end was cut by 6 bases, the J end by 0 bases, with 8 bases between. This CDR3 has 14 residues. CDR1 and CDR2 (germline): LGHNT, FRNRAP. CDR3 coding DNA: TGTGCTAGTGGCGGGGGCTCGAACACCGGGGAGCTGTTTTTT. Residues: CASGGGSNTGELFF.

This sequence joins TRBV24-1 and TRBJ2-5; 9 positions match TRBD2. The CDR3 spans 15 residues. J lost 5 bases, V lost 5 bases, and 8 bases had no gene match. Per germline, CDR1 KGHDR and CDR2 SFDVKD. As DNA, the CDR3 is TGTGCCACCAGTGGGGTTGGTAGCGGGAGTGAGACCCAGTACTTC. Its protein is CATSGVGSGSETQYF.

The chain has TRBV9 and TRBJ1-1; no clear D gene. The CDR3 spans 13 residues. Trimming took off 3 bases at V and 0 bases at J, with 6 bases between the two ends. The germline gives CDR1 SGDLS, CDR2 YYNGEE. In DNA form, the CDR3 reads TGTGCCAGCAGCGCGACTGTGAACACTGAAGCTTTCTTT. This gives the protein CASSATVNTEAFF.

The chain couples TRBV18 to TRBJ2-2; TRBD1 agrees at 7 bases. The CDR3 length is 15 residues. Germline V lookup: CDR1 KGHSH, CDR2 LQKENI. Losses at the gene ends were 7 bases for V and 0 bases for J; bases not matched to a gene: 5. The CDR3 region is CASYLTGTNTGELFF. CDR3 sequence (DNA): TGTGCCAGCTATTTGACAGGGACGAACACCGGGGAGCTGTTTTTT.

The V call is TRBV29-1, the J call TRBJ1-1, with 9 bases that match TRBD1. The CDR3 loop spans 14 amino acids. V was clipped by 5 bases and J by 7 bases; unmatched bases: 11. Germline values: CDR1 SQVTM, CDR2 ANQGSEA. The CDR3 region has the DNA TGCAGCGTTACCCCGGGACAGGGCCGGGGTGAAGCTTTCTTT. It translates to CSVTPGQGRGEAFF.

This clone has more than one count but fewer than ten. Just one base apart from a much larger clone, this may be a read error. V gene TRBV6-2 or TRBV6-3 combines with J gene TRBJ2-2; D unclear. The CDR3 contains 11 residues. The germline V gene has CDR1 MNHEY and CDR2 SVGEGT. Trimming shortened V by 4 bases and J by 4 bases, and 1 base separated the two germline ends. The chain's CDR3 is CASSFTGELFF. CDR3 coding DNA: TGTGCCAGCAGTTTCACCGGGGAGCTGTTTTTT.

This chain connects TRBV12-5 to TRBJ1-1, with a weak D call TRBD1 (6 bases). The CDR3 has 14 residues. V was shortened by 6 bases and J by 7 bases, with 18 bases between the two germline ends. Germline CDR1 is LGHNT and CDR2 is FRNRAP. Here the CDR3 DNA reads TGTGCTAGTGGGCACCCAAACAGGGACGGTGAAGCTTTCTTT. This sequence encodes CASGHPNRDGEAFF.

The rearrangement uses TRBV2 and TRBJ1-1; D remains unclear. In germline, CDR1 is SNHLY, CDR2 FYNNEI. The CDR3 covers 12 residues. V shed 8 bases and J shed 2 bases, with 9 bases lying between them. CDR3 region: CASDIRNTEAFF. CDR3 DNA sequence: TGTGCCAGCGACATCCGAAACACTGAAGCTTTCTTT. The whole variable domain, filled in from reference TRBV2 and TRBJ1-1, reads EPEVTQTPSHQVTQMGQEVILRCVPISNHLYFYWYRQILGQKVEFLVSFYNNEISEKSEIFDDQFSVERPDGSNFTLKIRSTKLEDSAMYFCASDIRNTEAFFGQGTRLTVV.

This chain connects TRBV7-2 to TRBJ2-7, with D possibly TRBD2 on 6 matching bases. The CDR3 loop spans 15 amino acids. Germline lookup yields CDR1 SGHTA and CDR2 FQGNSA. V gave up 6 bases and J gave up 1 base, with 16 bases separating them. The CDR3 bases are TGTGCCAGCAGTTCGATGGGAGGCAAATCCTACGAGCAGTACTTC. It specifies CASSSMGGKSYEQYF.

This sequence joins TRBV19 and TRBJ1-1; no clear D. Trimming cost V 0 bases and J 14 bases, with 19 bases left between them. CDR3 length: 14 amino acids. Germline V gene sequence: CDR1 LNHDA, CDR2 SQIVND (reference sequence). CDR3 amino acids: CASSIDHGPDSLFF. CDR3 DNA sequence: TGTGCCAGTAGTATAGATCACGGTCCGGATTCCCTGTTCTTT.

The chain links TRBV7-2 to TRBJ1-5, with unresolved D. The CDR3 runs 14 residues. V was pared by 2 bases and J by 0 bases, with 5 bases between. In germline, CDR1 is SGHTA, CDR2 FQGNSA. This CDR3 is CASSLMSSNQPQHF. DNA of the CDR3: TGTGCCAGCAGCTTAATGAGTAGCAATCAGCCCCAGCATTTT.

The chain joins TRBV5-5 to TRBJ2-7; no clear D. Trimming removed 0 bases from V and 1 base from J, with 8 bases in between. CDR3 length equals 14 residues. The V gene's germline CDR1 is SGHKS and CDR2 YYEKEE (reference sequence). CDR3 sequence (DNA): TGTGCCAGCAGCTTGGCGGCCGGGTCCTACGAGCAGTACTTC. It yields the protein CASSLAAGSYEQYF.

The chain joins TRBV2 to TRBJ1-1; the D gene is possibly TRBD1 (5 bases). CDR1 and CDR2 (germline): SNHLY, FYNNEI. The CDR3 is 14 residues long. V was pared by 4 bases and J by 4 bases, with 13 bases between. CDR3 nucleotide sequence: TGTGCCAGCAGTGCCCGGGGACCGTCCACTGAAGCTTTCTTT. Residues: CASSARGPSTEAFF.